This TCR beta chain was documented in a study of vaccination and CD4 T cells after COVID-19. Background on the study: In culture, cells were exposed to overlapping spike peptides from SARS-CoV-2, HCoV-NL63, HCoV-OC43 and HCoV-229E.

This CDR3 is 18 amino acids long. The junction had 13 bases not matched to a gene; V was cut back by 6 bases and J by 2 bases. CDR1 is MNHNS, CDR2 SASEGT, per germline. The Oncomine TCR Beta short-read assay was applied to DNA of cultured CD4+ T cells. In TCRdb, the PCR reads were re-called with MiXCR into one record per CDR3 protein. This table holds about 9,100 distinct CDR3 sequences, approximately 34% found once. Study outcomes and limitations: Post-vaccination, and not before, a median roughly 89% of reactive clones appeared in convalescent patients. Although the median of SARS-CoV-2-reactive clonotypes rose from around 19 to 38, the change was not significant.

The treatment: approximately 11-day PBMC culture with coronavirus spike peptide pools or control peptides (ViraFEST assay). Pre-COVID-19 pandemic sampling (2011-2018) yielded the unexposed donor's CD4+ T cells. This clonotype was detected only a few times. What it recognizes is unknown. The sequence came from a human donor in good health. V and J are TRBV6-1 and TRBJ1-5, with 10 nucleotides matching TRBD1. The specimen sequenced was CD4+ T cells from blood, cultured in vitro. The CDR3 DNA is TGTGCCAGCAGGCTGACAGGGGGCCTGGTCCAAGGCAATCAGCCCCAGCATTTT. It encodes CASRLTGGLVQGNQPQHF.